The 29 T cell receptor beta chains reported below all come from one sample, sequenced in a study of OX40 agonist ivuxolimab in advanced cancers. Assay: immunoSEQ multiplex PCR; the TCRdb copy retains only in-frame clones and omits some. Of over 75,000 clones in the sample, about 90% were seen once. The source was CD4+ or CD8+ T cells sorted from blood, collected in a trial of the OX40 agonist ivuxolimab. The receptor set was obtained from an adult with an advanced solid tumor such as melanoma, head and neck, liver or kidney cancer.

The V and J genes are TRBV6-1 and TRBJ1-2; D is unresolved. Germline V gene sequence: CDR1 MNHNS, CDR2 SASEGT. V dropped 5 bases and J dropped 0 bases, with 13 bases sitting between them. The CDR3 is made up of 15 amino acids. CDR3 nucleotides: TGTGCCAGCAGTTGGGAGGCACCCTCTAACTATGGCTACACCTTC. Translated, it gives CASSWEAPSNYGYTF.

The rearrangement joins TRBV9 to TRBJ2-2, with 8 positions matching TRBD2. CDR1 is SGDLS and CDR2 is YYNGEE in the germline V gene. The CDR3 covers 16 residues. Unmatched junction bases numbered 8, after V lost 4 bases and J lost 3 bases. CDR3 in amino acids: CASSIEREQHTGELFF. Written as DNA, the CDR3 is TGTGCCAGCAGCATAGAGCGGGAGCAACACACCGGGGAGCTGTTTTTT.

V is TRBV7-9 and J is TRBJ1-4; D is ambiguous. Germline assignment: CDR1 SEHNR and CDR2 FQNEAQ (reference sequence). This CDR3 spans 15 amino acids. V gave up 6 bases and J gave up 7 bases, with 18 bases separating them. CDR3: CASRSSGVAGEKLFF. In DNA form, the CDR3 reads TGTGCCAGCAGGAGTTCGGGAGTCGCGGGTGAAAAACTGTTTTTT.

The chain joins TRBV30 to TRBJ2-1; 7 bases align to TRBD2. The germline CDR1 and CDR2 sequences are GTSNPN and SVGIG (reference sequence). The V segment lost 3 bases and the J segment 6 bases; nucleotides outside the gene matches: 8. The CDR3 runs 14 residues. Written as DNA, the CDR3 is TGTGCCTGGAGCGGGGGTAGCGGGCTCAATGAGCAGTTCTTC. Translated, it gives CAWSGGSGLNEQFF.

This clone has only one observation. The chain carries TRBV29-1 and TRBJ2-5; perhaps TRBD2 as D (5 bases). The J call is in doubt because the DNA end fits TRBJ2-7 better. This CDR3 has 16 amino acids. The germline CDR1 and CDR2 sequences are SQVTM and ANQGSEA. DNA for the CDR3: TGCAGCGCCACCCAGAGGAGGCGAGGGCGCTCCTACGAGCAGTACTTC. This codes for CSATQRRRGRSYEQYF.

The genes are TRBV4-1 and TRBJ2-6, with D perhaps being TRBD1 or TRBD2 (6 bases each). V shed 1 base and J shed 0 bases, with 19 bases lying between them. CDR1 MGHRA and CDR2 YSYEKL come from the germline V gene. The length of the CDR3 is 20 residues. This CDR3 is CASSQAGHVGLHSGANVLTF. The CDR3 bases are TGCGCCAGCAGCCAAGCGGGACATGTTGGACTACACTCTGGGGCCAACGTCCTGACTTTC.

The gene calls are TRBV11-3 and TRBJ2-1, with D maybe TRBD2 (5 bases). The CDR3 consists of 15 residues. V was pared by 1 base and J by 3 bases, with 10 bases between. Per germline, CDR1 SGHNT and CDR2 YENEEA. CDR3 bases: TGTGCCAGCAGCTTAGTTAGAGGGTTCTACAATGAGCAGTTCTTC. It is translated as CASSLVRGFYNEQFF. The full variable domain, completed using reference TRBV11-3 and TRBJ2-1, is EAGVVQSPRYKIIEKKQPVAFWCNPISGHNTLYWYLQNLGQGPELLIRYENEEAVDDSQLPKDRFSAERLKGVDSTLKIQPAELGDSAVYLCASSLVRGFYNEQFFGPGTRLTVL.

V is TRBV30 and J is TRBJ2-7; 9 nucleotides agree with TRBD1. CDR1 and CDR2 from the germline V gene are GTSNPN and SVGIG (reference sequence). The CDR3 runs to 14 residues. J gave up 5 bases and V 7 bases, and 12 bases lay outside the gene matches. CDR3 sequence reads: CASTYRDRAHEQYF. The CDR3 region has the DNA TGTGCCTCGACCTACCGGGACAGGGCACACGAGCAGTACTTC.

The chain employs TRBV5-4 and TRBJ2-7; D possibly corresponds to TRBD2 (5 bases). The CDR3 contains 14 residues. V was clipped by 7 bases and J by 3 bases, with 17 bases between them. Germline assignment: CDR1 SGHNT and CDR2 YYREEE (reference sequence). CDR3 bases: TGTGCCAGCGGGGTAACGGGAAATTTCTACGAGCAGTACTTC. It specifies CASGVTGNFYEQYF.

The chain uses TRBV21-1 and TRBJ1-2; the listed D gene, TRBD1, was not tested against the DNA. TRBV21-1 counts as a pseudogene. The CDR3 spans 15 residues. The CDR3 sequence is CASSNIQGFPYGYTF. The DNA for the CDR3 is TGTGCCAGCAGCAATATACAGGGGTTCCCCTATGGCTACACCTTC.

This sequence joins TRBV19 and TRBJ2-1, with 8 bases fitting TRBD2. Per the germline V gene, CDR1 is LNHDA and CDR2 is SQIVND (reference sequence). The CDR3 runs 15 residues. V was pared by 3 bases and J by 9 bases, with 10 bases of the junction left unmatched. CDR3 protein: CASSILWREEGEQFF. CDR3 nucleotides: TGTGCCAGTAGTATTTTGTGGCGGGAGGAAGGTGAGCAGTTCTTC.

The chain recombines TRBV27 with TRBJ1-1; 9 nucleotides agree with TRBD1. Germline trimming cut 1 base from V and 5 bases from J; bases unmatched to any gene: 8. The CDR3 spans 16 residues. Germline V lookup: CDR1 MNHEY, CDR2 SMNVEV (reference sequence). As DNA, the CDR3 is TGTGCCAGCAGTTTATATGGACAGGGGTCGCGGACTGAAGCTTTCTTT. Its translation: CASSLYGQGSRTEAFF.

The chain combines TRBV7-2 with TRBJ2-3; 7 positions agree with TRBD1. The CDR3 has 14 residues. The V gene's germline CDR1 is SGHTA and CDR2 FQGNSA. V trimming: 7 bases; J trimming: 8 bases; junction bases outside the gene matches: 12. CDR3 in amino acids: CASTRDSQRGTQYF. The CDR3 region has the DNA TGTGCCAGCACCCGGGACAGTCAACGGGGTACGCAGTATTTT. The full variable domain, completed using reference TRBV7-2 and TRBJ2-3, is GAGVSQSPSNKVTEKGKDVELRCDPISGHTALYWYRQSLGQGLEFLIYFQGNSAPDKSGLPSDRFSAERTGGSVSTLTIQRTQQEDSAVYLCASTRDSQRGTQYFGPGTRLTVL.

This clone was recorded once. The chain has TRBV19 and TRBJ2-5; TRBD2 agrees at 10 bases. CDR3 size: 14 residues. V shed 5 bases and J 5 bases; nucleotides not matched to a gene: 5. Germline-derived CDR1 and CDR2 are LNHDA and SQIVND (reference sequence). Here the CDR3 DNA reads TGTGCCAGTAGTGCGCTAGCGGGAGAGGAGACCCAGTACTTC. It translates to CASSALAGEETQYF.

This clone rates as large. The rearrangement links TRBV27 to TRBJ2-3; D call uncertain. CDR1 is MNHEY, CDR2 SMNVEV, per germline (reference sequence). The CDR3 loop spans 14 amino acids. The germline V and J ends were trimmed by 3 bases and 0 bases, with 7 bases remaining between them. The CDR3: CASSLVGSTDTQYF. CDR3 DNA: TGTGCCAGCAGTTTGGTCGGAAGCACAGATACGCAGTATTTT.

In its sample, this clone was seen once. V gene TRBV20-1 combines with J gene TRBJ2-1, with no clear D. This CDR3 comprises 11 residues. Germline V gene sequence: CDR1 DFQATT, CDR2 SNEGSKA (reference sequence). V was pared by 2 bases and J by 10 bases, with 9 bases between. In DNA, the CDR3 is TGCAGTGCTAGACAGGTCGGGGAGCAGTTCTTC. Protein: CSARQVGEQFF.

This chain links TRBV28 with TRBJ2-1, with 9 bases aligning to TRBD2. Unmatched junction bases numbered 5, after V lost 2 bases and J lost 6 bases. Germline V gene sequence: CDR1 MDHEN, CDR2 SYDVKM. The CDR3 length is 15 residues. The DNA of the CDR3 is TGTGCCAGCAGTTTAGCACTAGCGGGCATCAATGAGCAGTTCTTC. Its translation: CASSLALAGINEQFF.

This chain uses TRBV28 with TRBJ2-5; possibly TRBD2 for D (6 bases). The V gene lost 7 bases and the J gene lost 4 bases, with 13 bases spanning the gap. Per germline, CDR1 MDHEN and CDR2 SYDVKM. The CDR3 extends over 13 amino acids. CDR3 nucleotides: TGTGCCAGCACCGCAGGAGGGCCAGAGACCCAGTACTTC. Translation: CASTAGGPETQYF. Full variable domain (rest looked up from reference TRBV28 and TRBJ2-5): DVKVTQSSRYLVKRTGEKVFLECVQDMDHENMFWYRQDPGLGLRLIYFSYDVKMKEKGDIPEGYSVSREKKERFSLILESASTNQTSMYLCASTAGGPETQYFGPGTRLLVL.

The chain recombines TRBV30 with TRBJ2-7, with 13 bases matching TRBD2. CDR3 size: 17 residues. V was pared by 5 bases and J by 2 bases, with 12 bases of the junction left unmatched. Germline CDR1 GTSNPN, CDR2 SVGIG (reference sequence). As DNA, the CDR3 is TGTGCCTGGGGTCCGAGGACTAGCGGGAGTTTCCCCTACGAGCAGTACTTC. Translating it yields CAWGPRTSGSFPYEQYF.

A single count supports this clone. The rearrangement uses TRBV2 and TRBJ2-7, with 8 bases that match TRBD2. This CDR3 spans 15 amino acids. J gave up 0 bases and V 7 bases, and 8 bases lay outside the gene matches. CDR1 and CDR2 from the germline V gene are SNHLY and FYNNEI. For the CDR3, the DNA is TGTGCCAGCAACCCGTTTAGCGGGAACTCCTACGAGCAGTACTTC. Amino acids: CASNPFSGNSYEQYF.

This clone was counted only a few times. The rearrangement joins TRBV9 to TRBJ1-5; unclear D gene. V was pared by 0 bases and J by 4 bases, with 11 bases between. CDR3 size: 15 residues. CDR1 is SGDLS and CDR2 is YYNGEE in the germline V gene. CDR3 sequence reads: CASSVGQEVNQPQHF. The CDR3 nucleotides are TGTGCCAGCAGCGTAGGTCAGGAGGTGAATCAGCCCCAGCATTTT. Filled out from reference TRBV9 and TRBJ1-5, the complete variable domain reads DSGVTQTPKHLITATGQRVTLRCSPRSGDLSVYWYQQSLDQGLQFLIQYYNGEERAKGNILERFSAQQFPDLHSELNLSSLELGDSALYFCASSVGQEVNQPQHFGDGTRLSIL.

The genes are TRBV19 and TRBJ2-7, with 13 bases matching TRBD2. After removal of 6 bases from V and 4 bases from J, the junction contained 6 bases not matched to a gene. The CDR3 is made up of 15 amino acids. In germline, CDR1 is LNHDA, CDR2 SQIVND (reference sequence). Here the CDR3 reads CASRFGLAGEYEQYF. In DNA, the CDR3 is TGTGCCAGTAGATTCGGACTAGCGGGAGAATACGAGCAGTACTTC.

The rearrangement links TRBV10-1 to TRBJ2-2, with unresolved D. The V gene lost 2 bases and the J gene lost 8 bases, with 9 bases spanning the gap. The germline CDR1 and CDR2 sequences are WNHNN and SYGVQD (reference sequence). The CDR3 has 13 amino acids. This CDR3 reads CASSEDRRGELFF. The CDR3 nucleotides read TGCGCCAGCAGTGAGGACCGGCGGGGGGAGCTGTTTTTT.

The V and J genes are TRBV19 and TRBJ1-1; TRBD1 matches 9 bases. V gave up 5 bases and J gave up 6 bases; unmatched junction bases: 16. The CDR3 runs 17 residues. Germline-derived CDR1 and CDR2 are LNHDA and SQIVND (reference sequence). CDR3 sequence: CASSGDRVARPRAEAFF. CDR3 nucleotide sequence: TGTGCCAGTAGTGGGGACAGGGTAGCGAGACCCCGCGCTGAAGCTTTCTTT. The full variable domain, with the rest looked up from reference TRBV19 and TRBJ1-1, is DGGITQSPKYLFRKEGQNVTLSCEQNLNHDAMYWYRQDPGQGLRLIYYSQIVNDFQKGDIAEGYSVSREKKESFPLTVTSAQKNPTAFYLCASSGDRVARPRAEAFFGQGTRLTVV.

The chain employs TRBV4-2 and TRBJ2-1, with D tentatively TRBD2 (6 bases). Germline CDR1 is LGHNA and CDR2 is YNFKEQ. This CDR3 region has 17 residues. Trimming removed 0 bases from V and 0 bases from J, with 12 bases in between. DNA for the CDR3: TGTGCCAGCAGCCAAGATAGCGGACTGAGCTCCTACAATGAGCAGTTCTTC. Translated, it gives CASSQDSGLSSYNEQFF.

This clone was seen just once. The V gene is TRBV7-9, the J gene TRBJ1-6, with a tentative D call TRBD1 (5 bases). The V end was cut by 5 bases, the J end by 8 bases, with 13 bases between. Germline V gives CDR1 SEHNR, CDR2 FQNEAQ (reference sequence). CDR3 length equals 14 residues. CDR3 in DNA: TGTGCCAGCAGCCGGGACCGGGGGGATTCACCCCTCCACTTT. The encoded protein is CASSRDRGDSPLHF.

CDR3 sequence reads: CASSKGREQYF. The CDR3 nucleotides read TGTGCCAGCAGCAAGGGGCGCGAGCAGTACTTC. This rearrangement joins TRBV11-3 to TRBJ2-7, with D perhaps matching TRBD1 (5 bases). Germline values: CDR1 SGHNT, CDR2 YENEEA. The ends were cut back, 5 bases at V and 6 bases at J, with 8 bases in the middle. The CDR3 runs to 11 residues.

The CDR3 DNA follows: TGTGCCAGCAGCCCTGGACTAGCCTCAGGAGATACGCAGTATTTT. This translates into CASSPGLASGDTQYF. This chain connects TRBV5-6 to TRBJ2-3; 8 nucleotides align to TRBD2. This CDR3 has 15 amino acids. Trimming removed 4 bases from V and 5 bases from J; junction bases left unmatched: 9. Germline-derived CDR1 and CDR2 are SGHDT and YYEEEE. The full variable domain, its missing parts supplied by reference TRBV5-6 and TRBJ2-3, is DAGVTQSPTHLIKTRGQQVTLRCSPKSGHDTVSWYQQALGQGPQFIFQYYEEEERQRGNFPDRFSGHQFPNYSSELNVNALLLGDSALYLCASSPGLASGDTQYFGPGTRLTVL.

V usage is TRBV7-9 and J usage is TRBJ2-3, with D perhaps matching TRBD2 (6 bases). Per the germline V gene, CDR1 is SEHNR and CDR2 is FQNEAQ (reference sequence). The CDR3 has 17 residues. Trimming removed 5 bases at V and 0 bases at J, with 18 bases between. CDR3 sequence (DNA): TGTGCCAGCAGCCCTAGTGTGTGGCGGGACAGCACAGATACGCAGTATTTT. It is translated as CASSPSVWRDSTDTQYF. The whole variable domain, remainder taken from reference TRBV7-9 and TRBJ2-3, is DTGVSQNPRHKITKRGQNVTFRCDPISEHNRLYWYRQTLGQGPEFLTYFQNEAQLEKSRLLSDRFSAERPKGSFSTLEIQRTEQGDSAMYLCASSPSVWRDSTDTQYFGPGTRLTVL.